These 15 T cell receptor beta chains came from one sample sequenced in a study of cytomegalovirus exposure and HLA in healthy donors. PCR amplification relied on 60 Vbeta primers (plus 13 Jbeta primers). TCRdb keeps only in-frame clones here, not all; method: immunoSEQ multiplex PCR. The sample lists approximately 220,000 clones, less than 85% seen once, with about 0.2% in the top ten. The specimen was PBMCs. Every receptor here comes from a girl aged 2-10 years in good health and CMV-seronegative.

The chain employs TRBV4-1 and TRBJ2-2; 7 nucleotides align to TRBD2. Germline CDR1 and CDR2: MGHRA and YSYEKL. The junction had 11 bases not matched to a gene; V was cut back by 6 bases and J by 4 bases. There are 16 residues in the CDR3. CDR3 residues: CASSPQRGILTGELFF. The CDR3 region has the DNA TGCGCCAGCAGTCCTCAGCGGGGTATACTCACCGGGGAGCTGTTTTTT.

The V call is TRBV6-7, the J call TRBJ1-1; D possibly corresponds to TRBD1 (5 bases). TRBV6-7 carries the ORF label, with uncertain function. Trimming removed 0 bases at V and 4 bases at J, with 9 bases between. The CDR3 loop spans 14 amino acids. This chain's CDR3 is CASSYSSGGTEAFF. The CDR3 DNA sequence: TGTGCCAGCAGTTACTCGTCCGGGGGCACTGAAGCTTTCTTT.

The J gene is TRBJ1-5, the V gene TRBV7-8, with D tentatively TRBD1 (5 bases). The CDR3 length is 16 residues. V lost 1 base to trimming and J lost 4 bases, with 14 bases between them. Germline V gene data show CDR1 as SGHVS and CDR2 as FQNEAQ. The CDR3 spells CASSLGGGAYNQPQHF. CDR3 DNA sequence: TGTGCCAGCAGCTTAGGAGGTGGGGCCTATAATCAGCCCCAGCATTTT.

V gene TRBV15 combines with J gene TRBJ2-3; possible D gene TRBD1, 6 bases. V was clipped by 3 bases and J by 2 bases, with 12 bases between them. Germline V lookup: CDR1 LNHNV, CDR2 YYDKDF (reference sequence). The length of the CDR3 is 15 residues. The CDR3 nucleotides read TGTGCCACCAGCAGGCGTGTGGGGGCCACAGATACGCAGTATTTT. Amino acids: CATSRRVGATDTQYF.

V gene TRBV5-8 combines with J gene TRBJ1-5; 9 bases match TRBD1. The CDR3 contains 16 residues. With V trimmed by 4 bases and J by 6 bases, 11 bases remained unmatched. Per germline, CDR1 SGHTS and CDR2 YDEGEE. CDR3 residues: CASSHKTGTGIQPQHF. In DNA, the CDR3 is TGTGCCAGCAGCCACAAAACCGGGACAGGGATTCAGCCCCAGCATTTT.

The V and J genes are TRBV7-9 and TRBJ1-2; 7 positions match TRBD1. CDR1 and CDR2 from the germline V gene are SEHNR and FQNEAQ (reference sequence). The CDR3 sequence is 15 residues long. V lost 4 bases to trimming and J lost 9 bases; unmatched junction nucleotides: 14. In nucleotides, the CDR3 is TGTGCCAGCAGCTCCCGGGCGGGGACAGCCAGGCGCTACACCTTC. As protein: CASSSRAGTARRYTF.

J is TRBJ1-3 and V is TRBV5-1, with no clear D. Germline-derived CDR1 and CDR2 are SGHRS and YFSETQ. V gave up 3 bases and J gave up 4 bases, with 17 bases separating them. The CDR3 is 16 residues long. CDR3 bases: TGCGCCAGCAGCTCGACTTCAGCGAAGTGGGGAAACACCATATATTTT. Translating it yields CASSSTSAKWGNTIYF.

The CDR3 sequence: CASIDPGGLSYNEQFF. The CDR3 nucleotides read TGCGCCAGCATTGATCCCGGGGGGCTCTCCTACAATGAGCAGTTCTTC. This chain connects TRBV10-2 to TRBJ2-1; D may be TRBD2 (7 bases). Germline V CDR1 and CDR2: WSHSY, SAAADI. Deletions cut 7 bases from V and 0 bases from J, with 16 bases between. The CDR3 consists of 16 residues.

CDR3 nucleotides: TGTGCCAGCAGCGTTCCGACAGGGGCTACTGAAAAACTGTTTTTT. Its translation is CASSVPTGATEKLFF. The chain joins TRBV7-9 to TRBJ1-4; 8 positions agree with TRBD1. This CDR3 has 15 residues. CDR1 is SEHNR and CDR2 is FQNEAQ in the germline V gene (reference sequence). The trim removed 5 bases at V and 7 bases at J, leaving 9 bases unmatched.

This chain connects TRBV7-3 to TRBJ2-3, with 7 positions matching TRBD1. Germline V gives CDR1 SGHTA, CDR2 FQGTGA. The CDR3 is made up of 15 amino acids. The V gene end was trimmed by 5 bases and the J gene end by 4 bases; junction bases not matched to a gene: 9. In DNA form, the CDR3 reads TGTGCCAGCAGCGCCGACAGGGTTGGAGCAGATACGCAGTATTTT. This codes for CASSADRVGADTQYF. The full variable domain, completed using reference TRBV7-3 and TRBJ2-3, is GAGVSQTPSNKVTEKGKYVELRCDPISGHTALYWYRQSLGQGPEFLIYFQGTGAADDSGLPNDRFFAVRPEGSVSTLKIQRTERGDSAVYLCASSADRVGADTQYFGPGTRLTVL.

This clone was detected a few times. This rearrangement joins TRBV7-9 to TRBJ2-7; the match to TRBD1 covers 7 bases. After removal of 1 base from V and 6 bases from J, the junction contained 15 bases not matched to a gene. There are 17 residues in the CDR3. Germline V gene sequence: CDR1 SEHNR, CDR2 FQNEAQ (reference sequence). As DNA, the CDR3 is TGTGCCAGCAGCTTAGGGACAGGCCTTTTAAATCCCTTCGAGCAGTACTTC. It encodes CASSLGTGLLNPFEQYF.

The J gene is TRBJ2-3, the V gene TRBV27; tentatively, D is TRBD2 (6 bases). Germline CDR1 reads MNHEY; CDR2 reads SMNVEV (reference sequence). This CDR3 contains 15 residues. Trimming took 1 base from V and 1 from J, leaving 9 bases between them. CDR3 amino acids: CASSLWWRGTDTQYF. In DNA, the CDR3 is TGTGCCAGCAGTTTATGGTGGAGGGGCACAGATACGCAGTATTTT.

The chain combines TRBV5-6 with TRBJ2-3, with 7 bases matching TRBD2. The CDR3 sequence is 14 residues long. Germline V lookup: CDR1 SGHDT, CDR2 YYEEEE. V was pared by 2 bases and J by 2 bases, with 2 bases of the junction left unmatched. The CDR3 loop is CASSLSGNTDTQYF. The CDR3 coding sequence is TGTGCCAGCAGCTTAAGCGGGAACACAGATACGCAGTATTTT.

CDR3 nucleotides: TGCAGCGTTGAAGGGTCGGGGTACGGCTATGGCTACACCTTC. This gives the protein CSVEGSGYGYGYTF. The chain carries TRBV29-1 and TRBJ1-2, with D unresolved. Trimming stripped 1 base from V and 4 bases from J, with 13 bases between. Germline V lookup: CDR1 SQVTM, CDR2 ANQGSEA. The CDR3 length is 14 residues.

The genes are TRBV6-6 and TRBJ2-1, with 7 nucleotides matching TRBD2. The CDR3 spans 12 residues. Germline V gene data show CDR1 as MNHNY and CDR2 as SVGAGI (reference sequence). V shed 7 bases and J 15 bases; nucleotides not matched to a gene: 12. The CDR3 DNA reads TGTGCCAGCAATGACGCAGCGGGGTTCGCGTTCTTC. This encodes CASNDAAGFAFF.